These T cell receptor beta chains were read from a single sample in a study of regulatory T cells in long-lasting Graves disease. MiXCR, applied by TCRdb to the multiplex PCR reads, yields one record per CDR3 protein. The sample gives a few hundred thousand distinct CDR3 sequences, approximately 25% of which show up once; 28% is in the top ten. The sample consisted of peripheral blood mononuclear cells (PBMCs), taken when the disease was refractory, from a patient treated with antithyroid drugs. Receptor source: a woman between 40 and 50 years old with Graves disease. Each CDR3 is given with its conserved first and last residue. The D gene is left open where the match is weak. Not every row has a clone size; where given, it reads once, few, many or a size class.

d_gene	v_gene	abundance	j_gene	CDR3aa	CDR3nt
TRBD2	TRBV27	.	TRBJ2-3	CASGGTSGSYRTDTQYF	TGTGCCAGCGGGGGGACTAGCGGGAGTTACCGCACAGATACGCAGTATTTT
.	TRBV12-3/TRBV12-4	many	TRBJ1-2	CASSLDRRASGGYTF	TGTGCCAGCAGTTTAGACCGCAGGGCTTCAGGTGGCTACACCTTC
.	TRBV28	many	TRBJ2-7	CASRRRQDPYEQYF	TGTGCCAGCAGACGGAGACAGGATCCCTACGAGCAGTACTTC
TRBD1	TRBV7-9	many	TRBJ2-7	CASSKIRDSLFYEQYF	TGTGCCAGCAGTAAAATCCGGGACAGTTTATTCTACGAGCAGTACTTC
TRBD2	TRBV27	many	TRBJ2-5	CASTSGGETQYF	TGTGCCAGCACTAGCGGGGGGGAGACCCAGTACTTC
.	TRBV19	.	TRBJ2-2	CACETGRFTGELFF	TGTGCCTGCGAAACCGGGAGATTCACCGGGGAGCTGTTTTTT
.	TRBV28	.	TRBJ2-7	CASSSSVGTSEQYF	TGTGCCAGCAGTTCCTCCGTCGGGACATCCGAGCAGTACTTC
.	TRBV10-2	few	TRBJ2-7	CASLRAAHGYEQYF	TGCGCCAGCTTGAGAGCCGCTCACGGCTACGAGCAGTACTTC
.	TRBV5-1	few	TRBJ2-7	CASSPTKYEQYF	TGCGCCAGCAGCCCTACTAAATACGAGCAGTACTTC
.	TRBV5-1	many	TRBJ2-2	CASKEVANTGELFF	TGCGCCAGCAAGGAGGTAGCGAACACCGGGGAGCTGTTTTTT
.	TRBV7-9	.	TRBJ2-5	CASSRLLGVSTQETQYF	TGTGCCAGCAGCCGCCTTCTCGGGGTGAGCACCCAAGAGACCCAGTACTTC
.	TRBV2	many	TRBJ1-1	CASSPGVNTEAFF	TGTGCCAGCAGCCCGGGAGTGAACACTGAAGCTTTCTTT
.	TRBV12-3/TRBV12-4	many	TRBJ1-2	CASSLPSGGAYGYTF	TGTGCCAGCAGTCTCCCCTCGGGAGGGGCTTATGGCTACACCTTC
TRBD1	TRBV28	many	TRBJ2-5	CASSLLQGWVETQYF	TGTGCCAGCAGTTTATTACAGGGGTGGGTAGAGACCCAGTACTTC
TRBD2	TRBV7-3	.	TRBJ2-3	CASSRLASSTDTQYF	TGTGCCAGCAGCCGACTAGCGTCGAGCACAGATACGCAGTATTTT
TRBD1	TRBV18	few	TRBJ2-7	CASSLDRGNYEQYF	TGTGCCAGCTCACTGGACAGGGGAAACTACGAGCAGTACTTC
.	TRBV30	.	TRBJ2-7	CAWSEGPFASSYEQYF	TGTGCCTGGAGTGAGGGCCCTTTTGCCAGCTCCTACGAGCAGTACTTC
TRBD1	TRBV12-3/TRBV12-4	.	TRBJ1-5	CASSTDRARNQPQHF	TGTGCCAGCAGCACGGACAGGGCCCGCAATCAGCCCCAGCATTTT
.	TRBV5-1	.	TRBJ1-6	CASSLSNRDDSPLHF	TGCGCCAGCAGCTTGTCCAACAGGGATGATTCACCCCTCCACTTT
TRBD1	TRBV7-9	.	TRBJ1-5	CASSSGQGEQPQHF	TGTGCCAGCAGCTCAGGACAGGGGGAACAGCCCCAGCATTTT